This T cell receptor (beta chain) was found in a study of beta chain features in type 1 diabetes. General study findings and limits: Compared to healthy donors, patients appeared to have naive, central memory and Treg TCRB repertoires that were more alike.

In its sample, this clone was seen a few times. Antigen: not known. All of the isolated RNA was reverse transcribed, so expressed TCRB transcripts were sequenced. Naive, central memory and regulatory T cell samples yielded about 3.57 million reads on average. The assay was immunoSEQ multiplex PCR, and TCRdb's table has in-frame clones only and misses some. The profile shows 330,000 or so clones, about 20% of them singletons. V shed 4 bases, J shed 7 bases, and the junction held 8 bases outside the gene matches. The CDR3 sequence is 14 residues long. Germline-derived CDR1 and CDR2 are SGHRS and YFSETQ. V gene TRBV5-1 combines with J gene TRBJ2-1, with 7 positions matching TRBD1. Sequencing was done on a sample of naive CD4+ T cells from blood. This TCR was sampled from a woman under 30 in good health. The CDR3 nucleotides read TGCGCCAGCAGCCAATCGACAGGGCCGAATGAGCAGTTCTTC. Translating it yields CASSQSTGPNEQFF.